The 7 T cell receptor beta chains given below trace back to one sample, sequenced in a study of T cell changes during pregnancy in multiple sclerosis (dated by TCRdb to about 2019). The library was made by the immunoSEQ multiplex PCR assay. Held by TCRdb, this immuneACCESS table contains in-frame sequences only and omits some clones. Under half of the omission traces to an unresolved V gene where checked; the cause of the rest is unknown. This sample holds about 69,000 clones; around nine tenths were observed only once. The ten largest make up almost 0.3% of the sample. The starting material was CD4+ T cells from peripheral blood mononuclear cells, obtained in the third trimester of pregnancy. Every receptor here comes from a female donor in good health, enrolled as a control in a pregnancy study.

This chain joins TRBV6-5 and TRBJ1-2; 7 bases are shared with TRBD1. Germline V gives CDR1 MNHEY, CDR2 SVGAGI. V dropped 5 bases and J dropped 7; count of bases not matched to a gene: 10. CDR3 length: 14 amino acids. The DNA for the CDR3 is TGTGCCAGCAGTACCCGACAGGGAGCTACTGGCTACACCTTC. Its translation: CASSTRQGATGYTF.

This rearrangement joins TRBV7-2 to TRBJ2-7, with D possibly matching TRBD1 (5 bases). Trimming cost V 4 bases and J 5 bases, with 15 bases left between them. CDR1 SGHTA and CDR2 FQGNSA come from the germline V gene. This CDR3 contains 14 residues. The CDR3 protein is CASSYQGSDNEQYF. CDR3 nucleotide sequence: TGTGCCAGCAGCTACCAGGGTTCGGACAACGAGCAGTACTTC.

CDR3 nucleotide sequence: TGTGCCAGCAGCTTAGGTGGGGGGGGGATCTATGGCTACACCTTC. It codes for CASSLGGGGIYGYTF. This chain joins TRBV7-2 and TRBJ1-2, with D possibly matching TRBD1 (5 bases). The CDR3 runs to 15 residues. Germline V gene sequence: CDR1 SGHTA, CDR2 FQGNSA. Trimming left V 1 base short and J 4 bases short, with 13 bases between.

The V call is TRBV5-8, the J call TRBJ2-7; the match to TRBD1 covers 10 bases. This CDR3 has 14 residues. V lost 4 bases to trimming and J lost 4 bases; unmatched junction nucleotides: 5. The germline CDR1 and CDR2 sequences are SGHTS and YDEGEE. CDR3 coding DNA: TGTGCCAGCAGCCCGGGACAGGGGTTTTACGAGCAGTACTTC. It encodes CASSPGQGFYEQYF. Full variable domain (remainder filled in from reference TRBV5-8 and TRBJ2-7): EAGVTQSPTHLIKTRGQQATLRCSPISGHTSVYWYQQALGLGLQFLLWYDEGEERNRGNFPPRFSGRQFPNYSSELNVNALELEDSALYLCASSPGQGFYEQYFGPGTRLTVT.

The gene calls are TRBV9 and TRBJ2-7; maybe TRBD1 (6 bases). The ends were cut back, 3 bases at V and 2 bases at J, with 15 bases in the middle. Germline V gene sequence: CDR1 SGDLS, CDR2 YYNGEE. The CDR3 has 15 amino acids. The CDR3 nucleotides read TGTGCCAGCAGCGCAGGAGACAGGCCTACCTACGAGCAGTACTTC. It is translated as CASSAGDRPTYEQYF.

V usage is TRBV30 and J usage is TRBJ1-2; D remains unclear. The CDR3 has 14 amino acids. Germline CDR1 and CDR2: GTSNPN and SVGIG (reference sequence). V gave up 6 bases and J gave up 7 bases, with 21 bases separating them. The CDR3 nucleotides read TGTGCCTGTAACCTCGGTGGTTATCGGGGTGGCTACACCTTC. Translated, it gives CACNLGGYRGGYTF.

This chain joins TRBV11-3 and TRBJ2-1; 8 bases line up with TRBD2. The germline V gene encodes CDR1 SGHNT and CDR2 YENEEA. The CDR3 runs 16 residues. V lost 1 base and J lost 7; bases outside the gene matches: 9. The CDR3 reads CASSLVGGGFLNEQFF. The CDR3 DNA follows: TGTGCCAGCAGCTTAGTTGGCGGGGGGTTTTTGAATGAGCAGTTCTTC.